The rows below give T cell receptor beta chains drawn from one sample of a study of blood T cell repertoires in COVID-19. Sequencing was performed with immunoSEQ multiplex PCR; in TCRdb, only in-frame clones are kept and a portion is missing. The sample has hundreds of thousands of clones; about 87% are singletons. Sequencing was done on a sample of peripheral blood. These receptor sequences come from a man between 18 and 29 years old with COVID-19, enrolled during active disease. The CDR3 runs from the conserved cysteine through the conserved F or W. The order of the fields is clone size, V gene, CDR3 length, J gene, D gene, CDR3 protein, CDR3 DNA. D genes are given only for firm matches. Clone sizes are given selectively: once, few, many, or a class where the clone is expanded.

>NA|TRBV9|15|TRBJ1-1|TRBD1
CASSARGQGVTEAFF
TGTGCCAGCAGCGCAAGGGGACAGGGGGTAACTGAAGCTTTCTTT
>NA|TRBV9|15|TRBJ2-5|TRBD1
CASSVEGTGAETQYF
TGTGCCAGCAGCGTAGAGGGGACAGGGGCAGAGACCCAGTACTTC
>NA|TRBV7-9|15|TRBJ2-3|TRBD2
CACAGGRAVADTQYF
TGTGCCTGCGCAGGCGGGAGGGCGGTCGCAGATACGCAGTATTTT
>NA|TRBV7-2|15|TRBJ2-5|NA
CASSLEKRPGETQYF
TGTGCCAGCAGCTTAGAGAAGCGCCCGGGGGAGACCCAGTACTTC
>NA|TRBV2|15|TRBJ1-5|TRBD1
CASKTGTGGSQPQHF
TGTGCCAGCAAGACCGGGACAGGGGGTAGTCAGCCCCAGCATTTT
>NA|TRBV27|16|TRBJ2-3|TRBD2
CASSLSASGTPDTQYF
TGTGCCAGCAGTTTATCGGCTAGCGGGACCCCCGATACGCAGTATTTT
>NA|TRBV7-3|14|TRBJ2-3|TRBD2
CASSVGTTGDTQYF
TGTGCCAGCAGCGTGGGGACTACTGGGGATACGCAGTATTTT
>NA|TRBV9|13|TRBJ2-1|TRBD2
CASSVAGAGVQFF
TGTGCCAGCAGCGTAGCAGGAGCGGGAGTGCAGTTCTTC
>NA|TRBV7-9|12|TRBJ2-1|NA
CASSSPTGKQFF
TGTGCCAGCAGCTCCCCAACAGGGAAGCAGTTCTTC
>NA|TRBV2|15|TRBJ1-5|NA
CASSEESSGPQPQHF
TGTGCCAGCAGTGAAGAGAGTTCGGGTCCTCAGCCCCAGCATTTT
>NA|TRBV19|15|TRBJ1-2|NA
CASSVQGIMLYGYTF
TGTGCCAGTAGTGTACAGGGTATCATGCTCTATGGCTACACCTTC
>once|TRBV21-1|15|TRBJ2-5|NA
CASSSTRPLGETQYF
TGTGCCAGCAGCTCGACACGGCCCCTTGGGGAGACCCAGTACTTC
>NA|TRBV5-1|14|TRBJ2-5|TRBD1
CASSPGQAGETQYF
TGCGCCAGCAGCCCCGGACAGGCGGGAGAGACCCAGTACTTC
>NA|TRBV5-1|15|TRBJ2-3|TRBD2
CASSMDGTSGDTQYF
TGCGCCAGCAGCATGGACGGGACTAGCGGGGATACGCAGTATTTT
>NA|TRBV18|16|TRBJ1-3|TRBD1
CASSQSGQGGGDTIYF
TGTGCCAGCTCACAATCGGGACAGGGAGGTGGAGACACCATATATTTT
>NA|TRBV11-3|19|TRBJ2-2|TRBD2
CASSLVGNLAGGVAGELFF
TGTGCCAGCAGCTTAGTAGGAAACCTAGCGGGAGGTGTCGCCGGGGAGCTGTTTTTT
>NA|TRBV18|14|TRBJ1-4|NA
CASSQQGGNEKLFF
TGTGCCAGCTCACAGCAGGGAGGGAATGAAAAACTGTTTTTT
>once|TRBV20-1|11|TRBJ2-1|NA
CSARLAHEQFF
TGCAGTGCTAGATTAGCACATGAGCAGTTCTTC
>NA|TRBV11-2|17|TRBJ2-3|TRBD2
CASSLLSGGAGTDTQYF
TGTGCCAGCAGCTTACTTAGCGGGGGGGCCGGAACAGATACGCAGTATTTT
>NA|TRBV19|16|TRBJ1-3|NA
CASAILGAYSGNTIYF
TGTGCCAGCGCCATATTGGGAGCGTACTCTGGAAACACCATATATTTT
>once|TRBV15|14|TRBJ1-1|NA
CATSRVGSGREAFF
TGTGCCACCAGCAGAGTAGGATCCGGGAGGGAAGCTTTCTTT
>NA|TRBV7-8|17|TRBJ2-7|NA
CASSTTRDSKGRYEQYF
TGTGCCAGCAGCACAACACGGGACTCCAAAGGGAGATACGAGCAGTACTTC
>NA|TRBV2|14|TRBJ2-7|NA
CASSGFGPAYEQYF
TGTGCCAGCAGTGGGTTCGGTCCCGCCTACGAGCAGTACTTC
>NA|TRBV7-3|14|TRBJ2-1|TRBD2
CASSPSGGYNEQFF
TGTGCCAGCAGCCCTAGCGGGGGATACAATGAGCAGTTCTTC
>NA|TRBV5-1|16|TRBJ2-7|TRBD2
CASSIQLAGGMGEQYF
TGCGCCAGCAGCATCCAACTAGCGGGAGGAATGGGAGAGCAGTACTTC
>NA|TRBV29-1|18|TRBJ2-7|TRBD1
CSVEVPIGIQGIIYEQYF
TGCAGCGTTGAAGTTCCAATAGGTATACAGGGGATTATCTACGAGCAGTACTTC
>NA|TRBV7-6|11|TRBJ1-1|NA
CASRGGTEAFF
TGTGCCAGCAGGGGAGGCACTGAAGCTTTCTTT
>NA|TRBV27|20|TRBJ2-1|TRBD2
CASSSFGMGPSGRINNEQFF
TGTGCCAGCAGTTCATTTGGCATGGGGCCTAGCGGGAGAATTAACAATGAGCAGTTCTTC
>few|TRBV2|14|TRBJ1-2|NA
CASSFQRANYGYTF
TGTGCCAGCAGTTTCCAGCGAGCTAACTATGGCTACACCTTC